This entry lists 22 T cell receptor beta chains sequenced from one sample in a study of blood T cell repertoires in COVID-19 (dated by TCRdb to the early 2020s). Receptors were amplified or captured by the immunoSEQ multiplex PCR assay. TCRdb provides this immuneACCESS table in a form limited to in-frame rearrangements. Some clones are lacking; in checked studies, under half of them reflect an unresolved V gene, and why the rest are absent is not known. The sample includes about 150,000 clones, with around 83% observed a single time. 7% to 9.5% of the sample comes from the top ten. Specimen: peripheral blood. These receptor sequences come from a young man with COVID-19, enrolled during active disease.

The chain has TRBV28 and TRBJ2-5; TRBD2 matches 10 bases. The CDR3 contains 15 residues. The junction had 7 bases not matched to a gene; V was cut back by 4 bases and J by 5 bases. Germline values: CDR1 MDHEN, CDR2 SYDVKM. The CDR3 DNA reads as TGTGCCAGCAGTTCTGAGCGGGAGGGCCGGGAGACCCAGTACTTC. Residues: CASSSEREGRETQYF.

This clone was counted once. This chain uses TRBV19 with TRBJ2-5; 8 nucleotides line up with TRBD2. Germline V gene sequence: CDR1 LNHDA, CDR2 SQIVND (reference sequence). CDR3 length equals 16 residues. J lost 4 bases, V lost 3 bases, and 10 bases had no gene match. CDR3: CASSMGSGRVGETQYF. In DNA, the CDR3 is TGTGCCAGTAGTATGGGAAGCGGGAGAGTAGGAGAGACCCAGTACTTC.

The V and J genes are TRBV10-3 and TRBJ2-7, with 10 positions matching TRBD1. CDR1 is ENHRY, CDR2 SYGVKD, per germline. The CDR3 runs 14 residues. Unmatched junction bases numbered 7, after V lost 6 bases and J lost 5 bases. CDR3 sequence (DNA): TGTGCCATCAGAGCTGGGACAGGGGAAAACGAGCAGTACTTC. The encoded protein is CAIRAGTGENEQYF.

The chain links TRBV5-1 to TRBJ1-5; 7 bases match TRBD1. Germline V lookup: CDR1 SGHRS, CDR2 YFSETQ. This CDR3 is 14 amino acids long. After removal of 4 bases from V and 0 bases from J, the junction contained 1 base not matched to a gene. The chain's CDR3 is CASSRDSSNQPQHF. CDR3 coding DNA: TGCGCCAGCAGCCGGGACAGTAGCAATCAGCCCCAGCATTTT.

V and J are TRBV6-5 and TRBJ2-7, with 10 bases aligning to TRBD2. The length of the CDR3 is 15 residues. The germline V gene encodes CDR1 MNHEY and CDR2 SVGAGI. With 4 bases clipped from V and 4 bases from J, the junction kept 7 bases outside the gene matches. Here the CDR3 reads CASSFSGRPGYEQYF. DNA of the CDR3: TGTGCCAGCAGTTTTAGCGGGAGGCCCGGGTACGAGCAGTACTTC.

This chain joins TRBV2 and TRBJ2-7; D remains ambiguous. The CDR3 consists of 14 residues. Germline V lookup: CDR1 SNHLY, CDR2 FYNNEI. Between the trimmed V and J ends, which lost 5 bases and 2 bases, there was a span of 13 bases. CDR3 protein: CASSLAVVPYEQYF. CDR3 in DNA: TGTGCCAGCAGTTTGGCCGTGGTACCCTACGAGCAGTACTTC.

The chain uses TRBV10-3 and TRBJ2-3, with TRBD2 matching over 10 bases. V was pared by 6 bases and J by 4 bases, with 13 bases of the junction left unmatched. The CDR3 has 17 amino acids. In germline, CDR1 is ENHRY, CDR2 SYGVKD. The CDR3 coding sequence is TGTGCCATCAGCGCCAGGTTCAGCGGGAGGGCCCCAGATACGCAGTATTTT. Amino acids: CAISARFSGRAPDTQYF.

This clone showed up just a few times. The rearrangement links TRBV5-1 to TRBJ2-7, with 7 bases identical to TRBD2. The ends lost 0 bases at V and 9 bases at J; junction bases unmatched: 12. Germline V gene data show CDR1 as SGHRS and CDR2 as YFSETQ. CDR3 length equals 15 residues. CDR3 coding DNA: TGCGCCAGCAGCTTGGTTGTGGGGAGCGGGGTCGGGCAGTACTTC. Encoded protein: CASSLVVGSGVGQYF.

CDR3 bases: TGTGCCACCAGCCCCGGACAGGGTGACGAGCAGTACTTC. This gives the protein CATSPGQGDEQYF. The V gene is TRBV24-1, the J gene TRBJ2-7; 8 nucleotides align to TRBD1. Per the germline V gene, CDR1 is KGHDR and CDR2 is SFDVKD. V was clipped by 7 bases and J by 5 bases; unmatched bases: 6. CDR3 length: 13 amino acids.

CDR3 DNA sequence: TGTGCCAGCAGCCCAGGGGGGGCTAGCGGGAGGGCCGGCGGAGAGACCCAGTACTTC. Encoded protein: CASSPGGASGRAGGETQYF. The genes are TRBV7-3 and TRBJ2-5, with 12 bases lining up with TRBD2. Trimming took 5 bases from V and 4 from J; bases not matched to a gene: 17. Germline values: CDR1 SGHTA, CDR2 FQGTGA. This CDR3 contains 19 residues.

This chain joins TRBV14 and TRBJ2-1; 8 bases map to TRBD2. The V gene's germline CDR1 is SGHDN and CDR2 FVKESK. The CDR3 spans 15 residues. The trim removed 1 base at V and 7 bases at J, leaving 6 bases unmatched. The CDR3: CASSQVRGGRNEQFF. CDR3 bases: TGTGCCAGCAGCCAAGTACGCGGGGGGAGGAATGAGCAGTTCTTC.

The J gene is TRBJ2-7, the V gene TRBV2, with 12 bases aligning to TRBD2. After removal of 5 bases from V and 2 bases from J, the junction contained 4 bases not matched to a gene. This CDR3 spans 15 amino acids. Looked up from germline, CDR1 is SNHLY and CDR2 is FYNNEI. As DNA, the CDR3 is TGTGCCAGCAGTACTAGCGGGAGGAGCCCCTACGAGCAGTACTTC. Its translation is CASSTSGRSPYEQYF.

The CDR3 DNA is TGTGCCAGCAGCCTCAGGGGCGGCAAGGTGACCCAGTACTTC. Translated, it gives CASSLRGGKVTQYF. The chain has TRBV7-8 and TRBJ2-5; a possible D gene is TRBD1 (6 bases). V was clipped by 5 bases and J by 7 bases, with 17 bases between them. Germline V lookup: CDR1 SGHVS, CDR2 FQNEAQ. The length of the CDR3 is 14 residues.

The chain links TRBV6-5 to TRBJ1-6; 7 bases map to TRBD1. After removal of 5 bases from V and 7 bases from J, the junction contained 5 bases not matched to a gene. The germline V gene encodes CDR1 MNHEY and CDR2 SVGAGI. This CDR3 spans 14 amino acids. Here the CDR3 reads CASSLGGGNSPLHF. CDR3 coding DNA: TGTGCCAGCAGTCTAGGGGGCGGGAATTCACCCCTCCACTTT.

Here the CDR3 reads CASSSTGVSSNQPQHF. CDR3 coding DNA: TGTGCCAGCAGTTCGACAGGGGTTTCTAGCAATCAGCCCCAGCATTTT. The V call is TRBV27, the J call TRBJ1-5; 8 bases are shared with TRBD1. From germline, CDR1 is MNHEY and CDR2 SMNVEV (reference sequence). The CDR3 runs to 16 residues. Unmatched junction bases numbered 5, after V lost 4 bases and J lost 0 bases.

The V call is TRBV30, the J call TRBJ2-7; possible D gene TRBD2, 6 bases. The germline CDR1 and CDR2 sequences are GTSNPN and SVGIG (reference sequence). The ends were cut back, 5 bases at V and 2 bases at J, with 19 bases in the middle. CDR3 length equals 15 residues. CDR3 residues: CAWGGLRTSAYEQYF. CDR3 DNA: TGTGCCTGGGGGGGACTCCGGACAAGCGCCTACGAGCAGTACTTC.

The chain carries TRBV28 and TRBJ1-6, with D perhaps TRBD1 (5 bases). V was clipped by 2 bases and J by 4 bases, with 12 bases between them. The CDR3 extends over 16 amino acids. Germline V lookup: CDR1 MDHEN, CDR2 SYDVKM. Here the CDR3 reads CASSLPGSNYNSPLHF. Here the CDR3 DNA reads TGTGCCAGCAGTTTACCAGGGTCTAATTATAATTCACCCCTCCACTTT.

The CDR3 region is CASSLAFTGIQTQYF. CDR3 bases: TGTGCCAGCAGCTTGGCATTCACCGGGATACAGACCCAGTACTTC. V gene TRBV5-4 combines with J gene TRBJ2-5; a weak D match, TRBD2 (5 bases). Trimming cost V 0 bases and J 6 bases, with 15 bases left between them. The V gene's germline CDR1 is SGHNT and CDR2 YYREEE (reference sequence). The CDR3 loop spans 15 amino acids.

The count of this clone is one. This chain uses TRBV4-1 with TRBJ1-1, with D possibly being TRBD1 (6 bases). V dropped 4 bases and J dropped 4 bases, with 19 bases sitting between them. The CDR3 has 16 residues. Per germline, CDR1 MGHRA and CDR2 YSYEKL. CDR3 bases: TGCGCCAGCAGCCCCCAAGGGAAGGGGGTGGGCACTGAAGCTTTCTTT. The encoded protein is CASSPQGKGVGTEAFF.

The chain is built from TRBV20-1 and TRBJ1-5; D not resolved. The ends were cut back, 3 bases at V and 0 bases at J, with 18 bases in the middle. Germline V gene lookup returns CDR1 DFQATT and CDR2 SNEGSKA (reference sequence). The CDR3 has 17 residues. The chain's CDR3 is CSASYVQAPYSNQPQHF. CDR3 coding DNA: TGCAGTGCTAGTTACGTTCAGGCACCCTATAGCAATCAGCCCCAGCATTTT.

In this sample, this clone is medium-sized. In nucleotides, the CDR3 is TGTGCCAGCAGCTTAGTGGGTGGAGCGGGTGAGCAGTTCTTC. This codes for CASSLVGGAGEQFF. The V gene is TRBV11-2, the J gene TRBJ2-1; perhaps TRBD2 as D (6 bases). Trimming removed 1 base at V and 9 bases at J, with 13 bases between. CDR1 and CDR2 from the germline V gene are SGHAT and FQNNGV. This CDR3 region has 14 residues.

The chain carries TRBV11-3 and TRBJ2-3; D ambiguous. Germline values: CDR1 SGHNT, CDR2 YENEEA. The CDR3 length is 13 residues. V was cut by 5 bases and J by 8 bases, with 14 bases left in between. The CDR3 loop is CASSNLPRSTQYF. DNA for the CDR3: TGTGCCAGCAGCAACCTCCCCAGAAGTACGCAGTATTTT.